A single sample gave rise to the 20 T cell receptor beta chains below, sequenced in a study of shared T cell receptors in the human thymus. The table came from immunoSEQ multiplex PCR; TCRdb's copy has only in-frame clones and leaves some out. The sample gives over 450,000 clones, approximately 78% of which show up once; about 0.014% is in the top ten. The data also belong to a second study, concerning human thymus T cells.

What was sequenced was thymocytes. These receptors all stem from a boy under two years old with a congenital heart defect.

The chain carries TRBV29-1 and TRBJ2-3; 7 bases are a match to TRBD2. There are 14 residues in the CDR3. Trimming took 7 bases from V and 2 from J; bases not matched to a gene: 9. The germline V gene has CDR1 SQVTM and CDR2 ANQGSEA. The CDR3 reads CSAIAGLDTDTQYF. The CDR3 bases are TGCAGCGCGATAGCGGGTCTCGACACAGATACGCAGTATTTT.

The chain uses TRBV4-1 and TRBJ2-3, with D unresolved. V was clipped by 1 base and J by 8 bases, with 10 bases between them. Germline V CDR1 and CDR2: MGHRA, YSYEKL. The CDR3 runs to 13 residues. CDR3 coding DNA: TGCGCCAGCAGCCAAGCCCGAGCGAGTACGCAGTATTTT. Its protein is CASSQARASTQYF.

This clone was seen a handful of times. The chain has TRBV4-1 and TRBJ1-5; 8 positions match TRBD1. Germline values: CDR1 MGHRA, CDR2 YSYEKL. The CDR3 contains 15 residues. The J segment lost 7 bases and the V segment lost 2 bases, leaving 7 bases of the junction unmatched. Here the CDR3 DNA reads TGCGCCAGCAGCCAAACAGACAGGGGCCGCCAGCCCCAGCATTTT. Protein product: CASSQTDRGRQPQHF.

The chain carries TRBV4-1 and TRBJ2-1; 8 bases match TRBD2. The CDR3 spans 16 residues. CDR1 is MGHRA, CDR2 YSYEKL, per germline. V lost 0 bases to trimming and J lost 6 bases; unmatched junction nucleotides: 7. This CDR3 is CASSQEQAGVFNEQFF. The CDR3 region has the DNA TGCGCCAGCAGCCAAGAGCAAGCGGGAGTTTTCAATGAGCAGTTCTTC.

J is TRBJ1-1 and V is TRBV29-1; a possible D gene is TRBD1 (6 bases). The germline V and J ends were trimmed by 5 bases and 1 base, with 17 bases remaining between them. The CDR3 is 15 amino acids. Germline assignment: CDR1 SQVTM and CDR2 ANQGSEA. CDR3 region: CSVCPQDRQNTEAFF. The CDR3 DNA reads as TGCAGCGTTTGTCCCCAAGACAGGCAGAACACTGAAGCTTTCTTT.

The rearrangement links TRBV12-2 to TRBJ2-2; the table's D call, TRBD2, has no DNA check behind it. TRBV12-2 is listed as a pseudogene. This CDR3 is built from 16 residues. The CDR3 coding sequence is TGTGCAAGTCGCTCCCCCACCGGGACTAGCACCGGGGAGCTGTTTTTT. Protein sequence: CASRSPTGTSTGELFF.

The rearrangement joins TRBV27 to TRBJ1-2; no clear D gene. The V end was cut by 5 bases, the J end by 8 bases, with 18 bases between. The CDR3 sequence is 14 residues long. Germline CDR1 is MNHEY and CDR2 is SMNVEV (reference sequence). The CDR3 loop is CASSAGGLMGGYTF. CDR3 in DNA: TGTGCCAGCAGTGCTGGAGGCCTAATGGGAGGCTACACCTTC.

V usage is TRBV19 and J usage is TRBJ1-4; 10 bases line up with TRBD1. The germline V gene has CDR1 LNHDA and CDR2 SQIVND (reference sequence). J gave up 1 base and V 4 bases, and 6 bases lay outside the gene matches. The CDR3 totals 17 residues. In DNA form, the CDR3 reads TGTGCCAGTAGTACCCGGGACAGGGGAGTAACTAATGAAAAACTGTTTTTT. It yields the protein CASSTRDRGVTNEKLFF. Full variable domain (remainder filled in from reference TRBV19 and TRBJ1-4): DGGITQSPKYLFRKEGQNVTLSCEQNLNHDAMYWYRQDPGQGLRLIYYSQIVNDFQKGDIAEGYSVSREKKESFPLTVTSAQKNPTAFYLCASSTRDRGVTNEKLFFGSGTQLSVL.

CDR3 region: CASTFPGLAGYEQYF. CDR3 nucleotide sequence: TGCGCCAGCACTTTCCCGGGACTAGCGGGATACGAGCAGTACTTC. This chain joins TRBV10-2 and TRBJ2-7, with TRBD2 matching 13 bases. The length of the CDR3 is 15 residues. Germline CDR1 WSHSY, CDR2 SAAADI. V shed 7 bases, J shed 4 bases, and the junction held 7 bases outside the gene matches.

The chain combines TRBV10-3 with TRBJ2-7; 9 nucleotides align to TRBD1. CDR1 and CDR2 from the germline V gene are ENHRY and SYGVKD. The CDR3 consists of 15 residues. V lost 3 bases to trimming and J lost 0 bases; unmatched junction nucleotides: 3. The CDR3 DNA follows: TGTGCCATCAGTGAAGGACAGGGGAGCTCCTACGAGCAGTACTTC. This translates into CAISEGQGSSYEQYF.

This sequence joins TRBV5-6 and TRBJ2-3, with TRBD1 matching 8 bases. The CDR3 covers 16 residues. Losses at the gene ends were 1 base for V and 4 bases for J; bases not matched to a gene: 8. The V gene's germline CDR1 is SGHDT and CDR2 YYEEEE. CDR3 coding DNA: TGTGCCAGCAGCTTGCGGCAGGGGGCGAGTCCAGATACGCAGTATTTT. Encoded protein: CASSLRQGASPDTQYF.

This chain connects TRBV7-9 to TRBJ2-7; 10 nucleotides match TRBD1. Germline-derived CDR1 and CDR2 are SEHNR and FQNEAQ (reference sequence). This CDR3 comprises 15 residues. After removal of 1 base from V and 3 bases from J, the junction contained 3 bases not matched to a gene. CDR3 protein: CASSLGGTGDYEQYF. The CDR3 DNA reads TGTGCCAGCAGCTTAGGGGGGACAGGGGACTACGAGCAGTACTTC.

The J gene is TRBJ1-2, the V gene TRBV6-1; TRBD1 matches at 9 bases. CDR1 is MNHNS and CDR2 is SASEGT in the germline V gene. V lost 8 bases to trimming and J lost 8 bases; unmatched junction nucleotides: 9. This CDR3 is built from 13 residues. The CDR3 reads CASRNRGLGGYTF. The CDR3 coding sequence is TGTGCCAGCCGAAACAGGGGGCTGGGGGGCTACACCTTC.

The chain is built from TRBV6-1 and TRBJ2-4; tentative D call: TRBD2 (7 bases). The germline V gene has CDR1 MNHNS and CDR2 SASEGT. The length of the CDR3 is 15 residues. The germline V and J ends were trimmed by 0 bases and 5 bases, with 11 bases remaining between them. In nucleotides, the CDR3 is TGTGCCAGCAGTGAAGCGCTAGGGGGGGAAAACATTCAGTACTTC. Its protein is CASSEALGGENIQYF.

CDR3 in DNA: TGTGCCAGCAGCCCGGGACTAGCGGGAGCCCTAGGGGCCTACGAGCAGTACTTC. It codes for CASSPGLAGALGAYEQYF. This chain joins TRBV2 and TRBJ2-7, with 14 nucleotides matching TRBD2. Germline V CDR1 and CDR2: SNHLY, FYNNEI. This CDR3 spans 18 amino acids. Trimming removed 6 bases from V and 2 bases from J; junction bases left unmatched: 12. Full variable domain (outside the CDR3, taken from reference TRBV2 and TRBJ2-7): EPEVTQTPSHQVTQMGQEVILRCVPISNHLYFYWYRQILGQKVEFLVSFYNNEISEKSEIFDDQFSVERPDGSNFTLKIRSTKLEDSAMYFCASSPGLAGALGAYEQYFGPGTRLTVT.

The CDR3 DNA reads TGTGCCAGCAGTGACACGACTTCACCTAATGAAAAACTGTTTTTT. This encodes CASSDTTSPNEKLFF. The genes are TRBV6-4 and TRBJ1-4; D is uncertain. The CDR3 runs to 15 residues. V lost 2 bases and J lost 3, with 10 bases in between. Per the germline V gene, CDR1 is MRHNA and CDR2 is SNTAGT.

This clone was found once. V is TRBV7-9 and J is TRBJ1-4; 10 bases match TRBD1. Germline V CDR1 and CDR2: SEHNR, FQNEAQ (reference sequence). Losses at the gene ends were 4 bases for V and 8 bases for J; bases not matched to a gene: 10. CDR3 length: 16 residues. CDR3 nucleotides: TGTGCCAGCAGCTGCCCTGGGGACAGGGGAGAAGAAAAACTGTTTTTT. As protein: CASSCPGDRGEEKLFF. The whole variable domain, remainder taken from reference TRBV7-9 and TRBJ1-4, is DTGVSQNPRHKITKRGQNVTFRCDPISEHNRLYWYRQTLGQGPEFLTYFQNEAQLEKSRLLSDRFSAERPKGSFSTLEIQRTEQGDSAMYLCASSCPGDRGEEKLFFGSGTQLSVL.

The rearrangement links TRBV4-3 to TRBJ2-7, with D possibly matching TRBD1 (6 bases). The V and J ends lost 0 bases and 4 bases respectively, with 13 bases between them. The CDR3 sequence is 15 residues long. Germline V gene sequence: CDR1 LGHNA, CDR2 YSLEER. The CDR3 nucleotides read TGCGCCAGCAGCCAAGATCGGCCAGGGGCGTACGAGCAGTACTTC. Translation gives CASSQDRPGAYEQYF.

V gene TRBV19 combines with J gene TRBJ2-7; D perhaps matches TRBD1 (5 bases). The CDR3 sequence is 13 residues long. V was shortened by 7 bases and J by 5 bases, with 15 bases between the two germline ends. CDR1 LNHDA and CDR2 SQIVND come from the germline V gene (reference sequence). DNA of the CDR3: TGTGCCAGTAATTTTCAGGGAAGCCACGAGCAGTACTTC. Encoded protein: CASNFQGSHEQYF.

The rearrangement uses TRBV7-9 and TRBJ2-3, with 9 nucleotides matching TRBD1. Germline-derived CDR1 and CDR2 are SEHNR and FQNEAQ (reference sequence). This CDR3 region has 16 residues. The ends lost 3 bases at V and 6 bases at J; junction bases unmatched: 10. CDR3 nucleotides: TGTGCCAGCAGCTTTAGGGACAGGGTTATTGTGGATACGCAGTATTTT. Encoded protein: CASSFRDRVIVDTQYF.